This T cell receptor (beta chain) appears in the sequencing data of a study of T-cell reconstitution after alpha-beta-depleted transplantation in children. The library targeted TCRbeta and was prepared with unique molecular identifiers. TCRdb re-derived calls from the PCR reads in MiXCR, one entry per CDR3 protein. The sample has fewer than 550,000 distinct CDR3 sequences, around 10% seen once. Germline V gene sequence: CDR1 LNHDA, CDR2 SQIVND (reference sequence). The CDR3 spans 14 residues. The V gene lost 3 bases and the J gene lost 1 base, with 9 bases spanning the gap. The V gene is TRBV19, the J gene TRBJ1-1; TRBD1 is a possible D gene (5 bases). The sequence was collected from a female patient between 2 and 15 years old who had a stem cell transplant for aplastic anemia, so the T cells may come from the graft donor. This specimen consisted of PBMCs, mostly from graft donor cells, obtained 180 days after TCRalphabeta/CD19-depleted stem cell transplant. Here the CDR3 reads CASSIARGNTEAFF. In nucleotides, the CDR3 is TGTGCCAGTAGTATTGCAAGGGGGAACACTGAAGCTTTCTTT.